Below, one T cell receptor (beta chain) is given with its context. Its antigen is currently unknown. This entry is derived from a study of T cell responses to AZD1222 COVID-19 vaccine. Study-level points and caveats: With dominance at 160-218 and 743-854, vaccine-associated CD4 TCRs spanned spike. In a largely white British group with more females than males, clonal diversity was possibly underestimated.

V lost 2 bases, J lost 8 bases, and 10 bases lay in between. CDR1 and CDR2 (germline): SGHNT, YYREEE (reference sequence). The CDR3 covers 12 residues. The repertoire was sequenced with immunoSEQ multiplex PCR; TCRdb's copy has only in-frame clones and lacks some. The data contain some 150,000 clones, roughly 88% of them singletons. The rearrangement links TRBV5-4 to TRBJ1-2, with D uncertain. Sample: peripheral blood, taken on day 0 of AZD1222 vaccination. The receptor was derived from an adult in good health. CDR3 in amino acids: CASSLSERGYTF. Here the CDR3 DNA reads TGTGCCAGCAGCTTAAGTGAAAGGGGCTACACCTTC. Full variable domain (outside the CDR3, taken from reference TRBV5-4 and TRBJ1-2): ETGVTQSPTHLIKTRGQQVTLRCSSQSGHNTVSWYQQALGQGPQFIFQYYREEENGRGNFPPRFSGLQFPNYSSELNVNALELDDSALYLCASSLSERGYTFGSGTRLTVV.